These T cell receptor beta chains were read from a single sample in a study of T cell changes during pregnancy in multiple sclerosis. Assay used: immunoSEQ multiplex PCR; TCRdb lists only in-frame clones, some missing. Of roughly 59,000 clones listed, 91% were seen once; the top ten hold 1.4% to 1.5%. The sample consisted of peripheral blood, taken in the third trimester of pregnancy. Receptors were obtained from a female donor in good health, enrolled as a control in a pregnancy study. CDR3s include the opening cysteine and the closing phenylalanine or tryptophan. Fields, in order: J gene, D gene, clone size, V gene, CDR3 protein, CDR3 DNA. D genes are given only for firm matches. Size values are once, few and many counts, or a class for expanded clones, and some rows have none.

TRBJ2-7 | - | - | TRBV4-3 | CASSRYILYEQYF | TGCGCCAGCAGCCGCTATATCTTGTACGAGCAGTACTTC
TRBJ1-5 | - | - | TRBV21-1 | CASHPGRPQHF | TGTGCCAGCCACCCGGGAAGGCCCCAGCATTTT
TRBJ2-7 | - | - | TRBV6-5 | CASQRGASSYEQYF | TGTGCCAGCCAAAGGGGCGCCAGCTCCTACGAGCAGTACTTC
TRBJ1-5 | - | - | TRBV5-1 | CASSLGGQGSNQPQHF | TGCGCCAGCAGCTTGGGGGGACAAGGTAGCAATCAGCCCCAGCATTTT
TRBJ1-5 | - | - | TRBV6-5 | CASSIGSNQPQHF | TGTGCCAGCAGTATCGGGAGCAATCAGCCCCAGCATTTT
TRBJ1-1 | - | - | TRBV5-6 | CASSLGLGQRNTEAFF | TGTGCCAGCAGCTTGGGATTGGGACAACGAAACACTGAAGCTTTCTTT
TRBJ2-1 | - | - | TRBV28 | CASSLYPRGEQFF | TGTGCCAGCAGTTTATACCCCCGGGGTGAGCAGTTCTTC
TRBJ2-5 | TRBD1 | - | TRBV5-5 | CASSLSGGRETQYF | TGTGCCAGCAGCTTATCAGGGGGCAGGGAGACCCAGTACTTC
TRBJ1-1 | - | - | TRBV7-8 | CASSLARGVLAFF | TGTGCCAGCAGCTTAGCCCGGGGGGTGTTAGCTTTCTTT
TRBJ2-7 | - | - | TRBV29-1 | CSVLAYEQYF | TGCAGCGTTCTCGCCTACGAGCAGTACTTC
TRBJ2-5 | - | - | TRBV6-5 | CASRAPGKETQYF | TGTGCCAGCCGCGCTCCGGGGAAAGAGACCCAGTACTTC
TRBJ2-7 | - | - | TRBV4-3 | CASSQDRGASDYEQYF | TGCGCCAGCAGCCAAGACCGGGGGGCTTCCGACTACGAGCAGTACTTC
TRBJ2-2 | TRBD2 | once | TRBV7-9 | CASSSSGGPTGELFF | TGTGCCAGCAGCTCGAGCGGGGGCCCCACCGGGGAGCTGTTTTTT